This TCR beta chain was sequenced for a study of blood T cell repertoires in COVID-19. Authors' data handling: Reference gene primer amplification in the assay estimated nucleated cell counts. TCRdb's table, derived via immunoSEQ multiplex PCR, lists solely in-frame clones and lacks some. V, J and clone size are taken as reported in that table, and D and trimming were inferred from the DNA itself. The sample holds some 250,000 clones, about nine tenths seen once. Germline CDR1 is SGHKS and CDR2 is YYEKEE (reference sequence). This CDR3 contains 14 residues. V was cut by 4 bases and J by 0 bases, with 10 bases left in between.

The chain is built from TRBV5-5 and TRBJ1-1; no clear D gene. The sequence was collected from a man younger than 35 who had recovered from COVID-19. Sequenced input: PBMCs or T cells enriched from blood (not recorded which). As DNA, the CDR3 is TGTGCCAGCAGCCCCCGAGAAATGAACACTGAAGCTTTCTTT. This gives the protein CASSPREMNTEAFF.